Included here is one T cell receptor (beta chain) sequence, with context. Its cognate antigen is unknown. The data derive from a study of T cell responses to AZD1222 COVID-19 vaccine. Study information: Some second doses came at about 4 weeks and others at about 12 weeks; these were pooled. Study-level results: After two AZD1222 doses, spike-specific TCR breadth and depth rose versus day 0. Donors in the cohort were predominantly white British and more often female, and clonal diversity was possibly underestimated. At study baseline, merely five or six AZD1222 recipients were seropositive.

Germline V CDR1 and CDR2: MNHEY, SMNVEV (reference sequence). This CDR3 comprises 18 residues. V lost 6 bases, J lost 3 bases, and 23 bases lay in between. Clones were read by immunoSEQ multiplex PCR, and TCRdb kept only the in-frame ones, dropping some. The table has around 110,000 clones, 85% to 95% seen once. V usage is TRBV27 and J usage is TRBJ1-4; a possible D gene is TRBD1 (5 bases). The specimen comprised peripheral blood, sampled on day 0 of AZD1222 vaccination. This TCR came from an adult in good health. The CDR3 DNA is TGTGCCAGCAGCCCCCCGCGGGCAGGGCTTCAACCTAATGAAAAACTGTTTTTT. It encodes CASSPPRAGLQPNEKLFF. Drawing the rest from reference TRBV27 and TRBJ1-4, the complete variable domain is EAQVTQNPRYLITVTGKKLTVTCSQNMNHEYMSWYRQDPGLGLRQIYYSMNVEVTDKGDVPEGYKVSRKEKRNFPLILESPSPNQTSLYFCASSPPRAGLQPNEKLFFGSGTQLSVL.